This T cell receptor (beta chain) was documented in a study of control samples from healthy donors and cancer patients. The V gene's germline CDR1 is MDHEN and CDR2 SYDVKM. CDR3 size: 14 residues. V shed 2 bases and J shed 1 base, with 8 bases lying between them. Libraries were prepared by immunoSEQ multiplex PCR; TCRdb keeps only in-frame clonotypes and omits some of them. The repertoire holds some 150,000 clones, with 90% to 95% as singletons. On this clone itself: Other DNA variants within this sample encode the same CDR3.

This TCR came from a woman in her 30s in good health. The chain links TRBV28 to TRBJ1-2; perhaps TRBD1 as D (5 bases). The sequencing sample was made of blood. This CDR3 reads CASSLQGVNYGYTF. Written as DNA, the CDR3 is TGTGCCAGCAGTTTACAGGGAGTTAACTATGGCTACACCTTC.